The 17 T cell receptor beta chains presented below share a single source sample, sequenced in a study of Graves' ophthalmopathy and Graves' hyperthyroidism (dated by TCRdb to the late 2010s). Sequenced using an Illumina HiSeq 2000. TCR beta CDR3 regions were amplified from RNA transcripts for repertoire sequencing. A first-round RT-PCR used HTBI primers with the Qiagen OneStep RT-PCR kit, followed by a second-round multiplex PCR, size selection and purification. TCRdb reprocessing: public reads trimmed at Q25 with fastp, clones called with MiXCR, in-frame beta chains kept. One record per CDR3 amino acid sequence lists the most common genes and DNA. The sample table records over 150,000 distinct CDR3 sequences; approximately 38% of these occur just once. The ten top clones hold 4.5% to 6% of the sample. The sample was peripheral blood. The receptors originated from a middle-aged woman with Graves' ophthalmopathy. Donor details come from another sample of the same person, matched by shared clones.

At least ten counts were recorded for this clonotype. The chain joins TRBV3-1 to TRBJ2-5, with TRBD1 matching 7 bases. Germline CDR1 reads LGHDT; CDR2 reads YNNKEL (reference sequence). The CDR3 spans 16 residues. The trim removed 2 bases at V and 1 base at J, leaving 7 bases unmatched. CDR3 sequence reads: CASSQPRTGGQETQYF. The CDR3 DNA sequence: TGTGCCAGCAGCCAACCTCGGACAGGCGGCCAAGAGACCCAGTACTTC.

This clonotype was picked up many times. The DNA of the CDR3 is TGTGCCAGCAGTTCCTACACCGAAGAGACCCAGTACTTC. Protein sequence: CASSSYTEETQYF. The V and J genes are TRBV12-3 or TRBV12-4 and TRBJ2-5; D is unresolved. CDR3 length: 13 amino acids. The ends were cut back, 4 bases at V and 3 bases at J, with 9 bases in the middle.

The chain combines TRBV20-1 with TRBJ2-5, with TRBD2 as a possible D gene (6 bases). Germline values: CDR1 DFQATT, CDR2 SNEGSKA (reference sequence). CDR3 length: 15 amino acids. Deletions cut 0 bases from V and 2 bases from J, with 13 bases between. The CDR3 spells CSARDGAGQQETQYF. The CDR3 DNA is TGCAGTGCTAGAGATGGGGCGGGGCAACAAGAGACCCAGTACTTC.

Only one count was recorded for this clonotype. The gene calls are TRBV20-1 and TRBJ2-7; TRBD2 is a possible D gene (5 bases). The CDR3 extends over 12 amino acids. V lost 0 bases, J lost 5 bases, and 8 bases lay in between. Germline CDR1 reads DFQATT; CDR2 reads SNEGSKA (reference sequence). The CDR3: CSARESGDEQYF. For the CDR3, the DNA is TGCAGTGCTAGAGAGAGCGGAGACGAGCAGTACTTC.

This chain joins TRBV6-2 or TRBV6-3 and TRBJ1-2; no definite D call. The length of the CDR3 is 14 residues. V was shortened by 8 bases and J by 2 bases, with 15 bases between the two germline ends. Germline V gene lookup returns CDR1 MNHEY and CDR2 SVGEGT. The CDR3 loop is CASVQSGGNYGYTF. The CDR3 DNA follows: TGTGCCAGCGTACAGTCGGGCGGAAACTATGGCTACACCTTC.

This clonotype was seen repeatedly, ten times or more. CDR3 amino acids: CASREYRGIETQYF. Written as DNA, the CDR3 is TGTGCCAGCAGAGAGTACAGGGGAATTGAGACCCAGTACTTC. The V call is TRBV2, the J call TRBJ2-5; 7 bases are shared with TRBD1. V was pared by 6 bases and J by 5 bases, with 9 bases of the junction left unmatched. Germline-derived CDR1 and CDR2 are SNHLY and FYNNEI. The CDR3 totals 14 residues.

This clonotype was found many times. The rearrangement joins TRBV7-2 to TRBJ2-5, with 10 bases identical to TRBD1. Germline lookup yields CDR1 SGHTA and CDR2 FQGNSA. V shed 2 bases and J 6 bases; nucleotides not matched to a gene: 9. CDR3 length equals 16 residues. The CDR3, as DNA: TGTGCCAGCAGCTTATTAATGGACAGGGGGGGTAAGACCCAGTACTTC. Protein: CASSLLMDRGGKTQYF.

CDR3 sequence (DNA): TGTGCCATATCAGACCGGGACAGGGGTGCCGAGCAGTACTTC. Its protein is CAISDRDRGAEQYF. This rearrangement joins TRBV6-2 or TRBV6-3 to TRBJ2-7; 10 bases fit TRBD1. Per germline, CDR1 MNHEY and CDR2 SVGEGT. The CDR3 extends over 14 amino acids. The V gene end was trimmed by 10 bases and the J gene end by 6 bases; junction bases not matched to a gene: 12.

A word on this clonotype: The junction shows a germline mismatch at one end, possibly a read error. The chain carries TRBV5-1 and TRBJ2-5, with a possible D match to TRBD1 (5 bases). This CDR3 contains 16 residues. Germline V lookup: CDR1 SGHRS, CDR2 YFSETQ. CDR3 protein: CASSLGARALQEAQYF. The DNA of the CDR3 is TGCGCCAGCAGCTTGGGCGCCAGGGCTCTTCAAGAGGCCCAGTACTTC.

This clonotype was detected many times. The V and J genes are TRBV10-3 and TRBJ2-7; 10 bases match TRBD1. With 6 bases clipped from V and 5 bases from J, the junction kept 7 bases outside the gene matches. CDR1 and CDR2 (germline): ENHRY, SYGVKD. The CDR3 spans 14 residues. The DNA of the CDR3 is TGTGCCATCAGAAACCGGGACAGGGGAGACGAGCAGTACTTC. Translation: CAIRNRDRGDEQYF.

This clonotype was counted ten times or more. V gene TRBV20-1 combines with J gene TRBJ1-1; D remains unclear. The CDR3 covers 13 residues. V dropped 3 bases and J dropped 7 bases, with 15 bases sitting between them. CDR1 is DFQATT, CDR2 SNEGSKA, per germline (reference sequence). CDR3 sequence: CSASPRSDGEAFF. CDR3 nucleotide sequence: TGCAGTGCTAGCCCCAGGTCAGATGGTGAAGCTTTCTTT.

The CDR3 spells CATSRDLLAGAAQYF. CDR3 coding DNA: TGTGCCACCAGCAGAGATCTACTAGCGGGGGCGGCCCAGTACTTC. V gene TRBV15 combines with J gene TRBJ2-5, with 11 positions matching TRBD2. The V gene end was trimmed by 0 bases and the J gene end by 9 bases; junction bases not matched to a gene: 6. Per the germline V gene, CDR1 is LNHNV and CDR2 is YYDKDF (reference sequence). The CDR3 spans 15 residues.

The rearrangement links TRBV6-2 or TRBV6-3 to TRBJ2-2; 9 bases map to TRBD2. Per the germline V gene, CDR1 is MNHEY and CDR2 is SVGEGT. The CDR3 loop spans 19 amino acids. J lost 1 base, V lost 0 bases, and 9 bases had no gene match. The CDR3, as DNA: TGTGCCAGCAGTTACTCGAATTGGAGACTAGCGGAGAACACCGGGGAGCTGTTTTTT. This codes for CASSYSNWRLAENTGELFF.

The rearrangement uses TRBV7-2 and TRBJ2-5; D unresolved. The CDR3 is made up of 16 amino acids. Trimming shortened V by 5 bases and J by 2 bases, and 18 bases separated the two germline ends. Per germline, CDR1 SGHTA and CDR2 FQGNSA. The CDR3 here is CASSLGPPDLQETQYF. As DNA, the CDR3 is TGTGCCAGCAGCCTCGGACCCCCCGACCTACAAGAGACCCAGTACTTC.

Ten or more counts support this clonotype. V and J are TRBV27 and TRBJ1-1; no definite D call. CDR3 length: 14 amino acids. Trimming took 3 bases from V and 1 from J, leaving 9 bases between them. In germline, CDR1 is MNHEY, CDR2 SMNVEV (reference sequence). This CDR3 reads CASSFSRPNTEAFF. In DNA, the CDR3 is TGTGCCAGCAGTTTTTCAAGGCCGAACACTGAAGCTTTCTTT.

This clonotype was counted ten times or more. The CDR3 DNA sequence: TGTGCCAGCAGCCGAGACGGGGGGATTCCCTACGAGCAGTACTTC. It translates to CASSRDGGIPYEQYF. The chain links TRBV11-2 to TRBJ2-7; 7 positions agree with TRBD2. Germline values: CDR1 SGHAT, CDR2 FQNNGV. V lost 5 bases and J lost 2; bases outside the gene matches: 9. CDR3 size: 15 residues. The full variable domain, its missing parts supplied by reference TRBV11-2 and TRBJ2-7, is EAGVAQSPRYKIIEKRQSVAFWCNPISGHATLYWYQQILGQGPKLLIQFQNNGVVDDSQLPKDRFSAERLKGVDSTLKIQPAKLEDSAVYLCASSRDGGIPYEQYFGPGTRLTVT.

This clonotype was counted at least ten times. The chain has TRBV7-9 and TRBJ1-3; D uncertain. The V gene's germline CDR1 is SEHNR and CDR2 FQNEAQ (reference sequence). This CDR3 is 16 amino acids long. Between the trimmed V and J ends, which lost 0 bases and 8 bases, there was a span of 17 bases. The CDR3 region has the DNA TGTGCCAGCAGCTTAGCCCGCCCTCAAACAGCGGACACCATATATTTT. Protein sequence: CASSLARPQTADTIYF.